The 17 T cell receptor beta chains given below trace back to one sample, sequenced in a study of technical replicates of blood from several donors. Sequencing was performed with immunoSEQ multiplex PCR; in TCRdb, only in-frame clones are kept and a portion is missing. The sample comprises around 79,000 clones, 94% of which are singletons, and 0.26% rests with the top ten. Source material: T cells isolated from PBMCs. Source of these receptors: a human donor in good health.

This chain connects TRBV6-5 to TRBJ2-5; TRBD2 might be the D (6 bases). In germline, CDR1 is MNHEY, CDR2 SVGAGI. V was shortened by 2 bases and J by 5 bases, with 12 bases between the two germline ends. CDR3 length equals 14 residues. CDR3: CASSYGGTGETQYF. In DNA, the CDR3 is TGTGCCAGCAGTTACGGGGGGACGGGGGAGACCCAGTACTTC.

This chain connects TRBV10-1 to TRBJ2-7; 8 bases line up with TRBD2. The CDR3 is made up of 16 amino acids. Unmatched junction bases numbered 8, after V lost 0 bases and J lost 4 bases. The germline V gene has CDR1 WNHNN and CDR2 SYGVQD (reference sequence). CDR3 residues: CASSESGGLVGYEQYF. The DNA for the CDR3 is TGCGCCAGCAGTGAGTCGGGGGGACTAGTAGGGTACGAGCAGTACTTC.

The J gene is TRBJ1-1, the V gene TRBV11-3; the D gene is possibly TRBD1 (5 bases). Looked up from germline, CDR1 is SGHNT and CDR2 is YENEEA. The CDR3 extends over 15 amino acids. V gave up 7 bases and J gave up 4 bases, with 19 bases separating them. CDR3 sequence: CASIVRGDGGTEAFF. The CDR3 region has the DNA TGTGCCAGCATCGTCCGAGGGGACGGGGGCACTGAAGCTTTCTTT.

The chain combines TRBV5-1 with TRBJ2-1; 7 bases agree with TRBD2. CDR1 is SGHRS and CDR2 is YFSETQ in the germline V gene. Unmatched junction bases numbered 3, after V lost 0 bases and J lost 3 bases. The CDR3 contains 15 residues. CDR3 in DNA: TGCGCCAGCAGCTTGGATCGGACTAGCTACAATGAGCAGTTCTTC. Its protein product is CASSLDRTSYNEQFF.

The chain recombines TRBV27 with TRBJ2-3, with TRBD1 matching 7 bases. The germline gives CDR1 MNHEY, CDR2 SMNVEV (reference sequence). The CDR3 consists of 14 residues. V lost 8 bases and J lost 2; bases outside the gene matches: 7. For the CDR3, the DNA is TGTGCCAGCGCCTCGGGACAGAACACAGATACGCAGTATTTT. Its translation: CASASGQNTDTQYF.

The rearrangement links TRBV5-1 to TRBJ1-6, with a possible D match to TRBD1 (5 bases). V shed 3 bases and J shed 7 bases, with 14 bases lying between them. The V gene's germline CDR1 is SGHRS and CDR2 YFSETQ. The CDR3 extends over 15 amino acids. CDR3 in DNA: TGCGCCAGCAGCTCGCGGGGGGGGGACAATTCACCCCTCCACTTT. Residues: CASSSRGGDNSPLHF.

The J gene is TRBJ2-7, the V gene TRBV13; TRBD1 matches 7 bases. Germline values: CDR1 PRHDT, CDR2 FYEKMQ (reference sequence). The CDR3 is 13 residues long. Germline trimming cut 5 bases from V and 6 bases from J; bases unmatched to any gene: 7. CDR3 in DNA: TGTGCCAGCAGCCAAGGGGGCAGCCTCGAGCAGTACTTC. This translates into CASSQGGSLEQYF.

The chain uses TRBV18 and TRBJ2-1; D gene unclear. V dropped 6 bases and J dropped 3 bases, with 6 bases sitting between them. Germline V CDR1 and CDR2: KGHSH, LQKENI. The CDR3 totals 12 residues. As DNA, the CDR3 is TGTGCCAGCTCCATCTACTACAATGAGCAGTTCTTC. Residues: CASSIYYNEQFF.

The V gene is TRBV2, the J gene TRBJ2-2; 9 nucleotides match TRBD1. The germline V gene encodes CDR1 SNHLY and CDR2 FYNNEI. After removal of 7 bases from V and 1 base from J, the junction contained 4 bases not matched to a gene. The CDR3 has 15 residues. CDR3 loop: CASNVGQGNTGELFF. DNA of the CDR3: TGTGCCAGCAACGTGGGACAGGGGAACACCGGGGAGCTGTTTTTT.

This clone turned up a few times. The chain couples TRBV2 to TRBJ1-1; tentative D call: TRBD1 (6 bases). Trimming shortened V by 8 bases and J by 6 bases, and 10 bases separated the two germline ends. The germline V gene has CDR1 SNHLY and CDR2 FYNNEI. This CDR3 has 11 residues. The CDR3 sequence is CASYGQSEAFF. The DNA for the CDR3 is TGTGCCAGCTATGGACAGTCTGAAGCTTTCTTT.

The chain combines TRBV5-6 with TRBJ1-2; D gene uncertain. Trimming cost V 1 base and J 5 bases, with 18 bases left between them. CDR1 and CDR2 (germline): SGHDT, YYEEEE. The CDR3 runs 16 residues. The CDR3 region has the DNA TGTGCCAGCAGCTTGAATCGGGTTAGCTCGGGATATGGCTACACCTTC. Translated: CASSLNRVSSGYGYTF.

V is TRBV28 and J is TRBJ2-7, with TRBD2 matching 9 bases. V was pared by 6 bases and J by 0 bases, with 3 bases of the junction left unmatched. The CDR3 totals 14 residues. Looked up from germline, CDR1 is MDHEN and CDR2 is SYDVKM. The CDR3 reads CASRSSGGSYEQYF. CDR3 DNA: TGTGCCAGCAGGAGTAGCGGGGGCTCCTACGAGCAGTACTTC.

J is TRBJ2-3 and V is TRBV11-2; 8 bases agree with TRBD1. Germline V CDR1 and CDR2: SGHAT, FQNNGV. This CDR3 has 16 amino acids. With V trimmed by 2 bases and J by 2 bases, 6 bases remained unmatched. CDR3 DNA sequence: TGTGCCAGCAGCTTACCAGGGGGCCCCCCCACAGATACGCAGTATTTT. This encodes CASSLPGGPPTDTQYF.

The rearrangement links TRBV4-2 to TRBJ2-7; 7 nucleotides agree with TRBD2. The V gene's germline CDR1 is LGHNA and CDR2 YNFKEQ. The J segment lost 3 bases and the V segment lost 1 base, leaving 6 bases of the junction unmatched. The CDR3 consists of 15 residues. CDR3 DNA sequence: TGTGCCAGCAGCCAAGCAGCGGGACCTTACTACGAGCAGTACTTC. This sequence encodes CASSQAAGPYYEQYF.

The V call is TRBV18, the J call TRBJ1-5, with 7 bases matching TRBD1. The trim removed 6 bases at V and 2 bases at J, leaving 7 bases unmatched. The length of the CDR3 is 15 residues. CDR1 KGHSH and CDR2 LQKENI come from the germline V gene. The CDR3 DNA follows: TGTGCCAGCTCCTTACGACAGGGAGGCAATCAGCCCCAGCATTTT. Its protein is CASSLRQGGNQPQHF.

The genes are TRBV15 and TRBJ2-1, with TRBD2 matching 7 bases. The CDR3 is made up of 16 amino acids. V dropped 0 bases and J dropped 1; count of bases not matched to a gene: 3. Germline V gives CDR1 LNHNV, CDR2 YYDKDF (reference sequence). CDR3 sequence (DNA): TGTGCCACCAGCAGAGAGACAGCGGGGTCCTACAATGAGCAGTTCTTC. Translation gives CATSRETAGSYNEQFF. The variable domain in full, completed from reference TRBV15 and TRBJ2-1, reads DAMVIQNPRYQVTQFGKPVTLSCSQTLNHNVMYWYQQKSSQAPKLLFHYYDKDFNNEADTPDNFQSRRPNTSFCFLDIRSPGLGDTAMYLCATSRETAGSYNEQFFGPGTRLTVL.

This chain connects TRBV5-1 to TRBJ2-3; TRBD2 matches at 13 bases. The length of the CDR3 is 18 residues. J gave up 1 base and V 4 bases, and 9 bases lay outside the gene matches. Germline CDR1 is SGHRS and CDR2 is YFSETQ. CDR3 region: CASSKGLAGIIGTDTQYF. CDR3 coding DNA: TGCGCCAGCAGCAAGGGACTAGCGGGGATTATCGGCACAGATACGCAGTATTTT.